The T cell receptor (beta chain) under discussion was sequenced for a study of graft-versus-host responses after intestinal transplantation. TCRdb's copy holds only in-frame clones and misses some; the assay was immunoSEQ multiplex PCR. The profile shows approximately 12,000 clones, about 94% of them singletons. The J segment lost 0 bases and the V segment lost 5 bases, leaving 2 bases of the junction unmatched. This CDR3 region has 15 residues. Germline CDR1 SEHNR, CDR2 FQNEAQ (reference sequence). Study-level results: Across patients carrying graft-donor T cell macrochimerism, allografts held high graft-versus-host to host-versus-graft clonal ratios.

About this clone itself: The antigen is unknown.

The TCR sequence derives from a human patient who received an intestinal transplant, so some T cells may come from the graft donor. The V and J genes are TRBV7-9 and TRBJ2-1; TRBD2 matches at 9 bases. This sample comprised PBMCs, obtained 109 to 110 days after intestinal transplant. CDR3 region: CASSPSGTSYNEQFF. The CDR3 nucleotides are TGTGCCAGCAGCCCTAGCGGGACCTCCTACAATGAGCAGTTCTTC.